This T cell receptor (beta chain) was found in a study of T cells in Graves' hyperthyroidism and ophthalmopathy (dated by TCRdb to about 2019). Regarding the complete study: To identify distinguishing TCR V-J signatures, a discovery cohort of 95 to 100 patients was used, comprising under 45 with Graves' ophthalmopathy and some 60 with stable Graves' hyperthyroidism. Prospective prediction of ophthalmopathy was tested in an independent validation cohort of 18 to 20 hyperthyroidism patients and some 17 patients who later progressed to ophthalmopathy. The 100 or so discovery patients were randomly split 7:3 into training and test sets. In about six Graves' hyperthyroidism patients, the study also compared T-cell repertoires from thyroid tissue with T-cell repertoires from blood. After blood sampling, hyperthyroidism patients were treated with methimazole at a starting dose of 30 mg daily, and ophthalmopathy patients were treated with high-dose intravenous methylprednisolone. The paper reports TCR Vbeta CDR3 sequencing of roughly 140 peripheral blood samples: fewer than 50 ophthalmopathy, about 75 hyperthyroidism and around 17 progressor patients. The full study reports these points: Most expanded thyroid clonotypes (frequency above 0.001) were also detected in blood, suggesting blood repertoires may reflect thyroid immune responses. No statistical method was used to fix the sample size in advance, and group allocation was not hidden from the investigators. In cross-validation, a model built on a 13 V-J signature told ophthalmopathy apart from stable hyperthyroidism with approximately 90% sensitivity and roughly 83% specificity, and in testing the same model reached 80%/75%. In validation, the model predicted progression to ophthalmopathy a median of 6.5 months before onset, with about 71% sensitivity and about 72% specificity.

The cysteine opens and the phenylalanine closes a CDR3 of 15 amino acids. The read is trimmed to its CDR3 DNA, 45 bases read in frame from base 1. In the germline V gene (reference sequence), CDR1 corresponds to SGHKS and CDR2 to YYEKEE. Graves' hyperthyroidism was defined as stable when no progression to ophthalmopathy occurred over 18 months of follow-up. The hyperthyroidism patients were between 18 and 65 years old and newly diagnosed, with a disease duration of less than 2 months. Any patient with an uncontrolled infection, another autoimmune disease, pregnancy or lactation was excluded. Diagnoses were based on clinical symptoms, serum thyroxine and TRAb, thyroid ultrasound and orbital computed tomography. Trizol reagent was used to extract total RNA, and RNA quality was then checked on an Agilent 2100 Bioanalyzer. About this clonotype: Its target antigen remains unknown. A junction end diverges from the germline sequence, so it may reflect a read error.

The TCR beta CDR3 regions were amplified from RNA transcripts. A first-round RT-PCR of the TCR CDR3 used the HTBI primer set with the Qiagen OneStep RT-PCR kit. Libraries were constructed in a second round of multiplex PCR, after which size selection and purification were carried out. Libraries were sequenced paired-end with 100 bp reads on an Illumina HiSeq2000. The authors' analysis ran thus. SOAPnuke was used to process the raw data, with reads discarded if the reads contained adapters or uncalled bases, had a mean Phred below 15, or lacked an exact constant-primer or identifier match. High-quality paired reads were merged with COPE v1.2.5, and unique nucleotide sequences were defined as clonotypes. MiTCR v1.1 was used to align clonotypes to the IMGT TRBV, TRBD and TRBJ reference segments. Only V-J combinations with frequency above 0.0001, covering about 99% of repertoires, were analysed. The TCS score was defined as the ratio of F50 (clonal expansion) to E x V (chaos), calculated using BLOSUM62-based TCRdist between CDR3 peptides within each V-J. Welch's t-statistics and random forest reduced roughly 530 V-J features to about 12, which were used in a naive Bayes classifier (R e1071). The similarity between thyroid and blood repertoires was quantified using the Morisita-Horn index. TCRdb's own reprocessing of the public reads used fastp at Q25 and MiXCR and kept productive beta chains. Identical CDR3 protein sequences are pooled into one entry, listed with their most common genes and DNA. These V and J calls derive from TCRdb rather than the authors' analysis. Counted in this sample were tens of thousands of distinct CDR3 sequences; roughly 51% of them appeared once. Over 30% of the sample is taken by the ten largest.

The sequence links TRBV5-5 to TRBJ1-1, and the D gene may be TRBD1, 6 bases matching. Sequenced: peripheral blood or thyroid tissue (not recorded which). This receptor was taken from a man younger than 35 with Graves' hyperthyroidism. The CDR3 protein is CACSYEQGSATEAFF. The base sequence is TGCGCCTGCAGCTACGAACAGGGCTCGGCCACTGAAGCTTTCTTT.